The 22 T cell receptor beta chains listed next were all sequenced from one sample in a study of blood T cell repertoires in COVID-19. This table comes from immunoSEQ multiplex PCR, and its TCRdb copy is limited to in-frame clones, with some not included. The profile shows a few hundred thousand clones, about nine tenths of them singletons. Material for sequencing was PBMCs or T cells enriched from blood (not recorded which). These receptors all come from a man aged 25 to 40 who had recovered from COVID-19.

V and J are TRBV2 and TRBJ1-3; the match to TRBD1 covers 8 bases. The CDR3 sequence is 16 residues long. In germline, CDR1 is SNHLY, CDR2 FYNNEI. V was pared by 6 bases and J by 0 bases, with 7 bases of the junction left unmatched. The CDR3 is CASRRITGGSGNTIYF. CDR3 in DNA: TGTGCCAGCAGAAGGATTACAGGGGGCTCTGGAAACACCATATATTTT.

The V call is TRBV27, the J call TRBJ2-7; the match to TRBD1 covers 10 bases. The CDR3 runs 16 residues. Per germline, CDR1 MNHEY and CDR2 SMNVEV (reference sequence). V trimming: 2 bases; J trimming: 0 bases; junction bases outside the gene matches: 4. The CDR3 loop is CASSLVGTGDSYEQYF. CDR3 sequence (DNA): TGTGCCAGCAGTTTAGTCGGGACAGGGGACTCCTACGAGCAGTACTTC.

The gene calls are TRBV19 and TRBJ1-2, with D hard to call. The CDR3 is 16 residues long. Germline CDR1 and CDR2: LNHDA and SQIVND (reference sequence). Trimming cost V 0 bases and J 1 base, with 12 bases left between them. The DNA of the CDR3 is TGTGCCAGTAGTATAGACCCCCCCCGGGTTAACTATGGCTACACCTTC. It translates to CASSIDPPRVNYGYTF.

J is TRBJ2-2 and V is TRBV4-2, with D possibly TRBD2 on 6 matching bases. The germline V gene has CDR1 LGHNA and CDR2 YNFKEQ. The CDR3 has 13 amino acids. Trimming took off 4 bases at V and 4 bases at J, with 7 bases between the two ends. The CDR3 coding sequence is TGTGCCAGCAGCCCCGGGGGCACCGGGGAGCTGTTTTTT. This encodes CASSPGGTGELFF.

This clone was found a few times. The chain recombines TRBV11-2 with TRBJ1-3, with a weak D call TRBD1 (6 bases). V lost 3 bases, J lost 4 bases, and 19 bases lay in between. Germline assignment: CDR1 SGHAT and CDR2 FQNNGV. The CDR3 extends over 17 amino acids. CDR3 protein: CASSFVAGGYDGNTIYF. The CDR3, as DNA: TGTGCCAGCAGCTTCGTAGCGGGGGGCTATGACGGAAACACCATATATTTT.

This rearrangement joins TRBV24-1 to TRBJ2-3; 10 positions agree with TRBD2. There are 19 residues in the CDR3. Germline V gene lookup returns CDR1 KGHDR and CDR2 SFDVKD. The J segment lost 4 bases and the V segment lost 1 base, leaving 13 bases of the junction unmatched. The CDR3 region is CATSDFPSTSGTAPDTQYF. The CDR3 region has the DNA TGTGCCACCAGTGATTTTCCTTCTACTAGCGGGACAGCCCCAGATACGCAGTATTTT.

The rearrangement uses TRBV18 and TRBJ1-2; perhaps TRBD1 as D (5 bases). Germline assignment: CDR1 KGHSH and CDR2 LQKENI. This CDR3 has 14 amino acids. V dropped 2 bases and J dropped 2 bases, with 9 bases sitting between them. The DNA for the CDR3 is TGTGCCAGCTCACCATGGGGCGAAAACTATGGCTACACCTTC. Protein product: CASSPWGENYGYTF.

The chain uses TRBV19 and TRBJ1-1, with 8 bases fitting TRBD1. Per germline, CDR1 LNHDA and CDR2 SQIVND (reference sequence). V trimming: 7 bases; J trimming: 5 bases; junction bases outside the gene matches: 9. The CDR3 runs 14 residues. DNA for the CDR3: TGTGCCAGTATCCCCCCAGGGGGCTTGACTGAAGCTTTCTTT. It yields the protein CASIPPGGLTEAFF.

The chain combines TRBV9 with TRBJ1-2, with D maybe TRBD1 (6 bases). Germline V gene sequence: CDR1 SGDLS, CDR2 YYNGEE. V lost 3 bases and J lost 4, with 10 bases in between. The CDR3 loop spans 13 amino acids. This CDR3 reads CASSAQGPYGYTF. CDR3 nucleotides: TGTGCCAGCAGCGCACAGGGCCCCTATGGCTACACCTTC.

The chain recombines TRBV15 with TRBJ2-2; D gene unclear. The CDR3 length is 13 residues. V was pared by 5 bases and J by 1 base, with 5 bases between. CDR1 is LNHNV and CDR2 is YYDKDF in the germline V gene (reference sequence). CDR3 in DNA: TGTGCCACCAGCGTCGGGAACACCGGGGAGCTGTTTTTT. Amino acid sequence: CATSVGNTGELFF.

V and J are TRBV6-2 or TRBV6-3 and TRBJ1-1; a possible D gene is TRBD1 (6 bases). The CDR3 has 17 residues. V shed 6 bases and J shed 1 base, with 21 bases lying between them. CDR1 MNHEY and CDR2 SVGEGT come from the germline V gene. The CDR3 is CASSKYGTRRGNTEAFF. DNA for the CDR3: TGTGCCAGCAGCAAATACGGGACACGTAGAGGGAACACTGAAGCTTTCTTT.

This chain links TRBV6-2 or TRBV6-3 with TRBJ1-1; possible D gene TRBD1, 6 bases. Germline-derived CDR1 and CDR2 are MNHEY and SVGEGT. The CDR3 sequence is 14 residues long. Trimming stripped 4 bases from V and 7 bases from J, with 16 bases between. CDR3 nucleotides: TGTGCCAGCAGTTTCCCAGGGGTCGGTGGTGAAGCTTTCTTT. It yields the protein CASSFPGVGGEAFF.

The genes are TRBV4-1 and TRBJ2-3; TRBD2 matches at 11 bases. The V gene end was trimmed by 4 bases and the J gene end by 6 bases; junction bases not matched to a gene: 6. Per germline, CDR1 MGHRA and CDR2 YSYEKL. This CDR3 is built from 15 residues. The CDR3 DNA is TGCGCCAGCAGCCTACTAGCGGGGGTGTCTGATACGCAGTATTTT. Translation: CASSLLAGVSDTQYF.

The chain carries TRBV15 and TRBJ2-3, with TRBD2 matching over 10 bases. Germline CDR1 LNHNV, CDR2 YYDKDF (reference sequence). The CDR3 consists of 16 residues. The junction had 12 bases not matched to a gene; V was cut back by 10 bases and J by 2 bases. The CDR3 reads CAIGGTSGRATDTQYF. The CDR3 DNA is TGTGCCATCGGGGGGACGAGCGGGAGGGCCACAGATACGCAGTATTTT.

V and J are TRBV7-9 and TRBJ1-1; 7 bases match TRBD1. The CDR3 sequence is 15 residues long. J lost 4 bases, V lost 3 bases, and 8 bases had no gene match. The germline gives CDR1 SEHNR, CDR2 FQNEAQ (reference sequence). CDR3 DNA sequence: TGTGCCAGCAGCTTCGAGACAGGGAGAAGCACTGAAGCTTTCTTT. Translation: CASSFETGRSTEAFF. Together with reference TRBV7-9 and TRBJ1-1, the CDR3 gives the full variable domain: DTGVSQNPRHKITKRGQNVTFRCDPISEHNRLYWYRQTLGQGPEFLTYFQNEAQLEKSRLLSDRFSAERPKGSFSTLEIQRTEQGDSAMYLCASSFETGRSTEAFFGQGTRLTVV.

The chain is built from TRBV24-1 and TRBJ2-5, with 10 bases fitting TRBD1. The CDR3 runs to 14 residues. The junction had 1 base not matched to a gene; V was cut back by 7 bases and J by 0 bases. Germline V gene sequence: CDR1 KGHDR, CDR2 SFDVKD. CDR3 nucleotide sequence: TGTGCCACCAGGGGGACAGGGGACCAAGAGACCCAGTACTTC. This codes for CATRGTGDQETQYF.

The J gene is TRBJ2-7, the V gene TRBV7-9, with D possibly being TRBD2 (7 bases). CDR3 length: 15 amino acids. The ends were cut back, 5 bases at V and 0 bases at J, with 14 bases in the middle. In germline, CDR1 is SEHNR, CDR2 FQNEAQ (reference sequence). CDR3 DNA sequence: TGTGCCAGCAGCCGCGAGGGGGGGAGCTCCTACGAGCAGTACTTC. Its protein is CASSREGGSSYEQYF.

This clone was counted once. Other DNA sequences in the same sample also yield this CDR3. This sequence joins TRBV7-9 and TRBJ2-3; D ambiguous. The CDR3 is 14 amino acids. Trimming left V 0 bases short and J 0 bases short, with 4 bases between. Germline CDR1 SEHNR, CDR2 FQNEAQ (reference sequence). The CDR3, as DNA: TGTGCCAGCAGCTTAGCCCAAAGCACAGATACGCAGTATTTT. Amino acid sequence: CASSLAQSTDTQYF.

CDR3: CASSATGGTETQYF. CDR3 DNA: TGCGCCAGCAGCGCGACAGGGGGGACGGAGACCCAGTACTTC. The gene calls are TRBV5-1 and TRBJ2-5, with 9 bases aligning to TRBD1. Germline CDR1 SGHRS, CDR2 YFSETQ. The ends lost 4 bases at V and 5 bases at J; junction bases unmatched: 6. The CDR3 covers 14 residues.

This rearrangement joins TRBV5-6 to TRBJ1-6; 7 nucleotides align to TRBD1. CDR3 length: 18 residues. CDR1 and CDR2 from the germline V gene are SGHDT and YYEEEE. The V segment lost 4 bases and the J segment 5 bases; nucleotides outside the gene matches: 15. The CDR3 DNA reads TGTGCCAGCAGCGGCGGACAGGAGGTTATCACACATAATTCACCCCTCCACTTT. It codes for CASSGGQEVITHNSPLHF.

This chain links TRBV24-1 with TRBJ2-1, with TRBD2 matching 8 bases. The CDR3 is made up of 15 amino acids. V shed 3 bases, J shed 2 bases, and the junction held 2 bases outside the gene matches. In germline, CDR1 is KGHDR, CDR2 SFDVKD. The CDR3 DNA reads TGTGCCACCAGTGATAGCGGGGGCCCCTACAATGAGCAGTTCTTC. Amino acid sequence: CATSDSGGPYNEQFF.

The chain joins TRBV4-2 to TRBJ2-3; 10 nucleotides agree with TRBD2. V shed 0 bases and J 8 bases; nucleotides not matched to a gene: 14. CDR1 and CDR2 (germline): LGHNA, YNFKEQ. The CDR3 spans 18 residues. This CDR3 reads CASSQDGSEAGGPGTQYF. In DNA form, the CDR3 reads TGTGCCAGCAGCCAAGACGGAAGCGAAGCGGGAGGGCCGGGTACGCAGTATTTT.